The 27 T cell receptor beta chains in this list originate from one sample, sequenced in a study of Graves' ophthalmopathy and Graves' hyperthyroidism. Amplified material comprised TCR beta CDR3 regions derived from RNA transcripts. HTBI primers primed a first-round RT-PCR, and a second-round multiplex PCR followed. TCRdb independently ran MiXCR on the multiplex PCR reads; one entry per CDR3 protein. The repertoire holds about 480,000 distinct CDR3 sequences, with approximately 15% as singletons. The sample consisted of blood. These receptors originate from a woman between 25 and 40 years old with Graves' ophthalmopathy.

This clonotype was observed many times. The chain joins TRBV6-1 to TRBJ1-1; 8 nucleotides match TRBD1. Trimming cost V 10 bases and J 4 bases; bases outside gene matches: 8. This CDR3 is 13 amino acids long. CDR1 and CDR2 (germline): MNHNS, SASEGT. The CDR3 nucleotides read TGTGCCACCGAGTCAGGGGGCGGCACTGAAGCTTTCTTT. Translated: CATESGGGTEAFF.

This clonotype was counted many times. CDR3 DNA: TGTGCCAGCAGTTTAGAACGGCAAGAGACCCAGTACTTC. Translated, it gives CASSLERQETQYF. The chain is built from TRBV12-3 or TRBV12-4 and TRBJ2-5, with D uncertain. With 1 base removed from V and 2 bases from J, the gap between germline ends came to 5 bases. The CDR3 spans 13 residues.

This clonotype has a count of ten or more. V gene TRBV24-1 combines with J gene TRBJ1-2; no clear D gene. This CDR3 spans 14 amino acids. V was clipped by 1 base and J by 7 bases, with 12 bases between them. Germline-derived CDR1 and CDR2 are KGHDR and SFDVKD. The CDR3 region has the DNA TGTGCCACCAGTGATTTCCCCAAAGGTCGTGGCTACACCTTC. Encoded protein: CATSDFPKGRGYTF.

This clonotype was seen only a few times. The chain couples TRBV9 to TRBJ2-2; 8 nucleotides match TRBD2. Losses at the gene ends were 2 bases for V and 2 bases for J; bases not matched to a gene: 5. The CDR3 spans 16 residues. Germline V CDR1 and CDR2: SGDLS, YYNGEE. CDR3 nucleotides: TGTGCCAGCAGCGTCGGTAGCGGGGCAAACACCGGGGAGCTGTTTTTT. Its protein product is CASSVGSGANTGELFF.

The table lists this clonotype with many counts. J is TRBJ1-1 and V is TRBV6-5, with D possibly TRBD1 on 5 matching bases. Germline V gives CDR1 MNHEY, CDR2 SVGAGI. Trimming removed 6 bases at V and 1 base at J, with 15 bases between. The CDR3 is made up of 15 amino acids. The chain's CDR3 is CASSKGVERNTEAFF. CDR3 sequence (DNA): TGTGCCAGCAGCAAAGGGGTTGAGCGGAACACTGAAGCTTTCTTT.

This clonotype was seen more than once but under ten times. The chain couples TRBV4-1 to TRBJ1-2; 7 bases are shared with TRBD1. CDR1 is MGHRA and CDR2 is YSYEKL in the germline V gene. CDR3 length equals 17 residues. The ends lost 1 base at V and 8 bases at J; junction bases unmatched: 16. Written as DNA, the CDR3 is TGCGCCAGCAGCCAAGTTTCCGCCGACAGGGTCCTATGGGGCTACACCTTC. Translation gives CASSQVSADRVLWGYTF.

This clonotype was picked up many times. The chain combines TRBV30 with TRBJ2-6; a possible D gene is TRBD2 (6 bases). The CDR3 runs 17 residues. The germline CDR1 and CDR2 sequences are GTSNPN and SVGIG (reference sequence). V dropped 1 base and J dropped 0 bases, with 13 bases sitting between them. The CDR3 region is CAWSGGDHYSGANVLTF. The DNA of the CDR3 is TGTGCCTGGAGTGGGGGGGACCATTACTCTGGGGCCAACGTCCTGACTTTC. The complete variable domain, with remaining parts taken from reference TRBV30 and TRBJ2-6, reads SQTIHQWPATLVQPVGSPLSLECTVEGTSNPNLYWYRQAAGRGLQLLFYSVGIGQISSEVPQNLSASRPQDRQFILSSKKLLLSDSGFYLCAWSGGDHYSGANVLTFGAGSRLTVL.

This clonotype was seen repeatedly, ten times or more. The rearrangement links TRBV6-5 to TRBJ1-1; D call uncertain. Germline CDR1 MNHEY, CDR2 SVGAGI. The CDR3 consists of 15 residues. V lost 0 bases to trimming and J lost 7 bases, with 15 bases between them. CDR3 sequence (DNA): TGTGCCAGCAGTTACTCGGGGAGTTATTATGATGAAGCTTTCTTT. Translation: CASSYSGSYYDEAFF.

This clonotype has a count of ten or more. The chain has TRBV27 and TRBJ1-2, with 8 bases matching TRBD1. CDR3 size: 15 residues. The germline gives CDR1 MNHEY, CDR2 SMNVEV (reference sequence). V trimming: 4 bases; J trimming: 2 bases; junction bases outside the gene matches: 6. The CDR3 spells CASSSGQGFNYGYTF. The CDR3 region has the DNA TGTGCCAGCAGTTCCGGACAGGGATTCAACTATGGCTACACCTTC.

This clonotype appeared many times. The chain employs TRBV20-1 and TRBJ1-2, with 10 bases lining up with TRBD1. The CDR3 spans 12 residues. Germline CDR1 and CDR2: DFQATT and SNEGSKA (reference sequence). In nucleotides, the CDR3 is TGCAGCCCGACAGGGGGCAACTATGGCTACACCTTC. This sequence encodes CSPTGGNYGYTF.

This clonotype was counted at least ten times. This chain joins TRBV7-9 and TRBJ2-5; D assignment may be TRBD1 or TRBD2 (5 bases each). Germline V CDR1 and CDR2: SEHNR, FQNEAQ (reference sequence). This CDR3 has 11 amino acids. V was trimmed by 5 bases and J by 4 bases, leaving 5 bases between them. CDR3 nucleotides: TGTGCCAGCAGCGGGACAGAGACCCAGTACTTC. Its protein product is CASSGTETQYF.

This clonotype was seen repeatedly, ten times or more. The CDR3 DNA reads TGTGCCAGCAGTTTGGGGGGGTCTTCCTTTGTCCAAGAGACCCAGTACTTC. Translating gives CASSLGGSSFVQETQYF. V gene TRBV12-3 or TRBV12-4 combines with J gene TRBJ2-5; 7 bases match TRBD2. The V segment lost 3 bases and the J segment 1 base; nucleotides outside the gene matches: 11. This CDR3 has 17 amino acids.

This clonotype appeared many times. The V call is TRBV20-1, the J call TRBJ2-7, with TRBD2 matching 9 bases. Germline CDR1 DFQATT, CDR2 SNEGSKA (reference sequence). CDR3 size: 14 residues. The J segment lost 2 bases and the V segment lost 6 bases, leaving 8 bases of the junction unmatched. The CDR3 here is CSAHGGGRAYEQYF. Here the CDR3 DNA reads TGCAGTGCCCACGGGGGCGGGAGGGCCTACGAGCAGTACTTC.

This clonotype was seen repeatedly, ten times or more. This chain uses TRBV6-2 or TRBV6-3 with TRBJ2-5, with 9 bases fitting TRBD1. The trim removed 7 bases at V and 5 bases at J, leaving 11 bases unmatched. CDR1 and CDR2 from the germline V gene are MNHEY and SVGEGT. The CDR3 is 15 amino acids. The CDR3 reads CASIRTRDREETQYF. For the CDR3, the DNA is TGTGCCAGCATTAGGACCAGGGACAGGGAGGAGACCCAGTACTTC.

This clonotype occurred many times. The chain has TRBV28 and TRBJ2-1, with 10 positions matching TRBD2. CDR1 MDHEN and CDR2 SYDVKM come from the germline V gene. CDR3 length equals 16 residues. Unmatched junction bases numbered 5, after V lost 2 bases and J lost 4 bases. The CDR3 DNA follows: TGTGCCAGCAGTTTAGGACTAGCGGTCCTGTACAATGAGCAGTTCTTC. Amino acid sequence: CASSLGLAVLYNEQFF.

This clonotype was detected many times. The chain uses TRBV28 and TRBJ2-7; D is uncertain. The germline V and J ends were trimmed by 2 bases and 0 bases, with 8 bases remaining between them. This CDR3 contains 14 residues. CDR1 MDHEN and CDR2 SYDVKM come from the germline V gene. The CDR3 nucleotides read TGTGCCAGCAGTTTAGGTGTCCGCTCCTACGAGCAGTACTTC. Amino acids: CASSLGVRSYEQYF.

The chain joins TRBV30 to TRBJ1-1; 7 nucleotides align to TRBD1. The CDR3 runs 13 residues. Per the germline V gene, CDR1 is GTSNPN and CDR2 is SVGIG (reference sequence). The V gene end was trimmed by 3 bases and the J gene end by 7 bases; junction bases not matched to a gene: 8. The CDR3 sequence: CAWRGDRVNEAFF. CDR3 nucleotide sequence: TGTGCCTGGAGGGGCGACAGGGTCAATGAAGCTTTCTTT.

This clonotype was recorded at least ten times. A much more abundant neighbour one base away suggests this may be a read error. V gene TRBV28 combines with J gene TRBJ2-7, with 7 bases aligning to TRBD1. CDR1 and CDR2 from the germline V gene are MDHEN and SYDVKM. This CDR3 comprises 13 residues. DNA for the CDR3: TGTGACAGCAGCCCGGGACAGACCTACGAGCAGTACTTC. As protein: CDSSPGQTYEQYF.

The chain joins TRBV24-1 to TRBJ1-3; D not certain. The CDR3 extends over 15 amino acids. CDR1 KGHDR and CDR2 SFDVKD come from the germline V gene. Trimming took 4 bases from V and 0 from J, leaving 9 bases between them. CDR3 amino acids: CATSDPGRSGNTIYF. In DNA form, the CDR3 reads TGTGCCACCAGTGACCCCGGACGCTCTGGAAACACCATATATTTT.

This clonotype was picked up many times. The V and J genes are TRBV19 and TRBJ1-1, with TRBD1 identical over 10 bases. CDR3 length equals 15 residues. V shed 3 bases and J 7 bases; nucleotides not matched to a gene: 8. Germline V gene data show CDR1 as LNHDA and CDR2 as SQIVND (reference sequence). The CDR3 DNA follows: TGTGCCAGTAGTATCGCCGGGACAGGGGAGATTGAAGCTTTCTTT. Translation gives CASSIAGTGEIEAFF.

On this clonotype: This may stem from a read error, because a much larger clone lies one nucleotide away. The chain recombines TRBV7-3 with TRBJ2-2, with 8 bases fitting TRBD1. Germline V gene sequence: CDR1 SGHTA, CDR2 FQGTGA. The CDR3 loop spans 17 amino acids. CDR3 loop: CASSRAPGQAGTGEQFF. The CDR3 nucleotides read TGTGCCAGCAGCCGGGCACCGGGACAGGCTGGTACCGGGGAGCAGTTTTTT.

This clonotype was recorded a few times. The rearrangement joins TRBV5-1 to TRBJ2-5; D tentatively fits TRBD1 or TRBD2 (6 bases each). The CDR3 has 15 amino acids. Trimming pared 0 bases from V and 5 bases from J, leaving 14 bases between. CDR1 and CDR2 from the germline V gene are SGHRS and YFSETQ. CDR3 region: CASSLDRGRDETQYF. The CDR3 nucleotides read TGCGCCAGCAGCTTGGACCGGGGGCGGGATGAGACCCAGTACTTC.

In its sample, this clonotype was seen many times. This chain uses TRBV4-1 with TRBJ1-6; D remains unclear. The CDR3 length is 16 residues. The germline CDR1 and CDR2 sequences are MGHRA and YSYEKL. Trimming pared 4 bases from V and 10 bases from J, leaving 20 bases between. The CDR3 DNA sequence: TGCGCCAGCAGCCCTTCCGCCGTCCTCGAGCACTCACCCCTCCACTTT. Residues: CASSPSAVLEHSPLHF.

Here the CDR3 DNA reads TGTGCCAGCAGCCACGCGGGACCAGCCTACGAGCAGTACTTC. It encodes CASSHAGPAYEQYF. J is TRBJ2-7 and V is TRBV12-3 or TRBV12-4, with D perhaps TRBD2 (6 bases). This CDR3 has 14 residues. V lost 6 bases and J lost 2, with 14 bases in between.

At least ten counts were recorded for this clonotype. This chain links TRBV9 with TRBJ2-6, with 7 bases matching TRBD1. The CDR3 is 17 residues long. Per germline, CDR1 SGDLS and CDR2 YYNGEE. V dropped 3 bases and J dropped 0; count of bases not matched to a gene: 6. CDR3 sequence: CASSDRDRGSGANVLTF. The CDR3 DNA follows: TGTGCCAGCAGCGACCGGGACAGAGGCTCTGGGGCCAACGTCCTGACTTTC. Combining the CDR3 with reference TRBV9 and TRBJ2-6 gives the whole variable domain DSGVTQTPKHLITATGQRVTLRCSPRSGDLSVYWYQQSLDQGLQFLIQYYNGEERAKGNILERFSAQQFPDLHSELNLSSLELGDSALYFCASSDRDRGSGANVLTFGAGSRLTVL.

The sample holds many counts of this clonotype. This chain uses TRBV30 with TRBJ2-2; D remains ambiguous. V dropped 4 bases and J dropped 1 base, with 7 bases sitting between them. This CDR3 spans 13 amino acids. The germline V gene encodes CDR1 GTSNPN and CDR2 SVGIG (reference sequence). CDR3: CAWNLRNTGELFF. CDR3 DNA sequence: TGTGCCTGGAACCTCAGGAACACCGGGGAGCTGTTTTTT.

The table lists this clonotype with many counts. The chain is built from TRBV29-1 and TRBJ1-2, with 7 nucleotides matching TRBD1. With V trimmed by 0 bases and J by 4 bases, 8 bases remained unmatched. Germline V gene data show CDR1 as SQVTM and CDR2 as ANQGSEA. The CDR3 covers 15 residues. As DNA, the CDR3 is TGCAGCGTTGAAGAGGGGACGCACAGGGGCTATGGCTACACCTTC. Its protein product is CSVEEGTHRGYGYTF.